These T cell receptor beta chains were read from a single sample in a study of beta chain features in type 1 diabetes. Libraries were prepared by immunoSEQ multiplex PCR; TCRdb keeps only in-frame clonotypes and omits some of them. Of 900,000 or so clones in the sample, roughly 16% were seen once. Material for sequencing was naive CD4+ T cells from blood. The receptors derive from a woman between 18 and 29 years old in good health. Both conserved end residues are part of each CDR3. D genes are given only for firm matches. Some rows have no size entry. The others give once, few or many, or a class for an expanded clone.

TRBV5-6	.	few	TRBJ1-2	CASSLVGDGYTF	TGTGCCAGCAGCTTGGTAGGGGACGGCTACACCTTC
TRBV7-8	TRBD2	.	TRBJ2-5	CASSFLAGELKTQYF	TGTGCCAGCAGCTTCTTGGCGGGAGAGTTGAAGACCCAGTACTTC
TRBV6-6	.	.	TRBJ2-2	CASSYSRGGGELFF	TGTGCCAGCAGTTACTCAAGGGGAGGTGGGGAGCTGTTTTTT
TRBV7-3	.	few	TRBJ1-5	CASSLTREQPQHF	TGTGCCAGCAGCTTAACCCGCGAACAGCCCCAGCATTTT
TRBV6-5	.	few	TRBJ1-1	CASIGRTEAFF	TGTGCCAGCATCGGACGCACTGAAGCTTTCTTT
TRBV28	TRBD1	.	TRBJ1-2	CASRAGTGYGYTF	TGTGCCAGCAGGGCCGGGACAGGCTATGGCTACACCTTC
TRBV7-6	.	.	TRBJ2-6	CASSTGQPGANVLTF	TGTGCCAGCAGCACTGGACAGCCTGGGGCCAACGTCCTGACTTTC
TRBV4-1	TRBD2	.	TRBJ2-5	CASSQARLAGGRETQYF	TGCGCCAGCAGCCAGGCTCGACTAGCGGGAGGAAGAGAGACCCAGTACTTC
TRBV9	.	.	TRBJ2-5	CASSVSPSPIQETQYF	TGTGCCAGCAGCGTGTCCCCCAGCCCCATCCAAGAGACCCAGTACTTC
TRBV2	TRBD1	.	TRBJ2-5	CASSEDRGRETQYF	TGTGCCAGCAGTGAAGACAGGGGGCGAGAGACCCAGTACTTC
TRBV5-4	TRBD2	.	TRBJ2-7	CASSLYSGSMSYEQYF	TGTGCCAGCAGCTTGTATAGCGGGAGTATGTCCTACGAGCAGTACTTC
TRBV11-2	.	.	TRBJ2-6	CASSPWGGAGANVLTF	TGTGCCAGCAGCCCTTGGGGGGGCGCTGGGGCCAACGTCCTGACTTTC
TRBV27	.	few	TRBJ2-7	CASSNHRGYEQYF	TGTGCCAGCAGCAATCACCGGGGCTACGAGCAGTACTTC
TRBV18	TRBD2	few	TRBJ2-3	CASSPGLAGLLGTDTQYF	TGTGCCAGCTCACCGGGACTAGCGGGTCTCCTGGGCACAGATACGCAGTATTTT
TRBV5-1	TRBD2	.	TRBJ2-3	CASSWGLATDTQYF	TGCGCCAGCAGCTGGGGACTAGCAACAGATACGCAGTATTTT
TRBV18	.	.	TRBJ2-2	CASSPQGGNTGELFF	TGTGCCAGCTCACCACAGGGCGGTAACACCGGGGAGCTGTTTTTT
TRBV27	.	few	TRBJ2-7	CASSFKSNSYEQYF	TGTGCCAGCAGTTTTAAGAGTAACTCCTACGAGCAGTACTTC
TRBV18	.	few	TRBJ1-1	CASSPPSRALRNTEAFF	TGTGCCAGCTCACCACCATCCAGGGCGTTGAGGAACACTGAAGCTTTCTTT
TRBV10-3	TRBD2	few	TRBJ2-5	CAISGLEGTLETQYF	TGTGCCATCAGCGGACTAGAGGGTACCCTAGAGACCCAGTACTTC
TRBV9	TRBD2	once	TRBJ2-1	CASSPRLAGAHYNEQFF	TGTGCCAGCAGCCCCCGACTAGCGGGAGCGCACTACAATGAGCAGTTCTTC
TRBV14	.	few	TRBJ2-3	CASSQEIGISTDTQYF	TGTGCCAGCAGCCAAGAGATCGGAATTAGCACAGATACGCAGTATTTT
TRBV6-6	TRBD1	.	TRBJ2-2	CASSWVGQGRAGELFF	TGTGCCAGCAGTTGGGTTGGACAGGGGAGGGCCGGGGAGCTGTTTTTT
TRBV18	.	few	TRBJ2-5	CASSPGGEETQYF	TGTGCCAGCTCACCAGGCGGCGAAGAGACCCAGTACTTC
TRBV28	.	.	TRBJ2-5	CASRQGGSPAQETQYF	TGTGCCAGCAGGCAAGGAGGGTCCCCTGCACAAGAGACCCAGTACTTC
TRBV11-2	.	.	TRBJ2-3	CASSSTRASTDTQYF	TGTGCCAGCAGCTCCACTCGGGCTAGTACAGATACGCAGTATTTT
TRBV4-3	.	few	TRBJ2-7	CASSHSSGATYEQYF	TGCGCCAGCAGCCACTCCTCAGGGGCAACCTACGAGCAGTACTTC
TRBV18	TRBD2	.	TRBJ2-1	CASSPRPPSGTGSEQFF	TGTGCCAGCTCCCCCCGTCCCCCTAGCGGGACGGGTAGTGAGCAGTTCTTC
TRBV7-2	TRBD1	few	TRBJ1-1	CASSSRQGAWYTEAFF	TGTGCCAGCAGCTCCAGACAGGGGGCTTGGTACACTGAAGCTTTCTTT
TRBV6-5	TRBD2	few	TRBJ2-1	CASSYPGGGDEQFF	TGTGCCAGCAGTTACCCCGGCGGGGGGGATGAGCAGTTCTTC
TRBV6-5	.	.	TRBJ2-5	CASIPSSREAQYF	TGTGCCAGCATACCTAGCTCTAGGGAGGCCCAGTACTTC
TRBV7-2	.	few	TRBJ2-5	CASSLILGFRETQYF	TGTGCCAGCAGCTTAATTCTAGGGTTCCGGGAGACCCAGTACTTC
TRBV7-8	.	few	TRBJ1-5	CASTLRDLNQPQHF	TGTGCCAGCACCCTCCGGGACCTCAATCAGCCCCAGCATTTT
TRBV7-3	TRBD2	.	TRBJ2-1	CASSFTSGAYGEQFF	TGTGCCAGCAGCTTCACTAGCGGAGCTTACGGTGAGCAGTTCTTC
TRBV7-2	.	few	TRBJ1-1	CASSSGPTEAFF	TGTGCCAGCAGCTCGGGTCCAACTGAAGCTTTCTTT
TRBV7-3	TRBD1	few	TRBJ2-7	CASSLTGTGGHEQYF	TGTGCCAGCAGCTTAACCGGGACAGGGGGCCACGAGCAGTACTTC
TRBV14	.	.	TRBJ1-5	CASSQDHQPQHF	TGTGCCAGCAGCCAAGATCATCAGCCCCAGCATTTT
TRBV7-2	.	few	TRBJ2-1	CASSLLHGSQSEQFF	TGTGCCAGCAGCCTCCTTCACGGATCCCAAAGTGAGCAGTTCTTC
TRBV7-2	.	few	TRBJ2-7	CASRRTDGGEQYF	TGTGCCAGCAGGCGAACCGACGGGGGCGAGCAGTACTTC
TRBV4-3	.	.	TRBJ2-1	CASSQAPVGGYNEQFF	TGCGCCAGCAGCCAAGCCCCGGTAGGCGGCTACAATGAGCAGTTCTTC
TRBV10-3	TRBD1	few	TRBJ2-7	CAISEGQAITYEQYF	TGTGCCATCAGCGAGGGACAGGCGATCACTTACGAGCAGTACTTC
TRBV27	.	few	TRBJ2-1	CASSSLLGRGPANYNEQFF	TGTGCCAGCAGTTCCCTCCTCGGGCGTGGGCCGGCTAACTACAATGAGCAGTTCTTC
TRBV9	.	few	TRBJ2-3	CASSASGRTDTQYF	TGTGCCAGCAGCGCGTCAGGGAGAACAGATACGCAGTATTTT
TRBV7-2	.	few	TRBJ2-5	CASSSTILRETQYF	TGTGCCAGCAGCTCAACAATCCTGAGGGAGACCCAGTACTTC
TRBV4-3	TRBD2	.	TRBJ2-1	CASSQDRGEDGEQFF	TGCGCCAGCAGCCAAGATCGGGGGGAGGACGGTGAGCAGTTCTTC
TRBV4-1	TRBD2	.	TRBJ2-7	CASSQASTQAGDSYEQYF	TGCGCCAGCAGCCAAGCCTCGACGCAAGCGGGAGACTCCTACGAGCAGTACTTC
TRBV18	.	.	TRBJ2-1	CASSPPSSSYNEQFF	TGTGCCAGCTCACCACCATCGAGCTCCTACAATGAGCAGTTCTTC
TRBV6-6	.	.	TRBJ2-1	CASIPGASSYNEQFF	TGTGCCAGCATCCCGGGGGCCAGCTCCTACAATGAGCAGTTCTTC
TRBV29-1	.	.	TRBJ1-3	CSVVHHSMAGNTIYF	TGCAGCGTTGTTCACCATAGTATGGCTGGAAACACCATATATTTT
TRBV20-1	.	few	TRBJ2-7	CSAGPYEQYF	TGCAGTGCTGGTCCCTACGAGCAGTACTTC
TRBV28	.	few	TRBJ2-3	CASTARDSYTDTQYF	TGTGCCAGCACCGCTAGGGACTCGTACACAGATACGCAGTATTTT
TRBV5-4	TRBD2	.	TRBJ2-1	CASTFLGSGRMDEQFF	TGTGCCAGCACCTTCTTGGGTAGCGGGAGAATGGATGAGCAGTTCTTC
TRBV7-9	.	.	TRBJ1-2	CASNRTPWGGYTF	TGTGCCAGCAACCGGACACCCTGGGGCGGCTACACCTTC
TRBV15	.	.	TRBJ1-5	CATSSSGMAQPQHF	TGTGCCACCAGCAGCAGCGGTATGGCTCAGCCCCAGCATTTT
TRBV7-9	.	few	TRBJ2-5	CASSRTAETQYF	TGTGCCAGCAGCCGAACAGCCGAGACCCAGTACTTC
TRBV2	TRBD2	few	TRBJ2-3	CASSTSGGSDTQYF	TGTGCCAGCAGTACTAGCGGAGGGTCAGATACGCAGTATTTT
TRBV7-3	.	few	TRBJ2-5	CASSPVPGETQYF	TGTGCCAGCAGCCCCGTTCCTGGGGAGACCCAGTACTTC
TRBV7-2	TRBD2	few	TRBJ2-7	CASSLAGLAGVYEQYF	TGTGCCAGCAGCTTAGCGGGTCTAGCGGGAGTCTACGAGCAGTACTTC
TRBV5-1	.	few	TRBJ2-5	CASSEGSETQYF	TGCGCCAGCAGCGAGGGTTCAGAGACCCAGTACTTC
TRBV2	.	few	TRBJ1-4	CASSEARQRNEKLFF	TGTGCCAGCAGTGAAGCTAGGCAGAGGAATGAAAAACTGTTTTTT